This is a list of T cell receptor beta chains from one sample in a study of tumor-infiltrating lymphocytes in primary liver carcinoma. Via MiXCR, TCRdb re-called the multiplex PCR reads, giving one row per CDR3 protein. The sample records some 190,000 distinct CDR3 sequences, about 60% being singletons. Material for sequencing was peripheral blood. Source of these receptors: a man aged 35 to 55 with primary liver carcinoma and hepatitis B virus infection. Each CDR3 is given with its conserved first and last residue. The D gene is left open where the match is weak. The size of a clone is reported for some rows only, either as once, few or many, or as a class for expanded clones.

-	TRBV11-2	12	-	TRBJ2-1	CASSLDRNELFF	TGCGCCAGCAGCTTAGATCGCAATGAGCTGTTCTTC
-	TRBV11-2	18	-	TRBJ1-5	CASSPGPRGQNSIQPRHF	TGTGCCAGCAGCCCCGGCCCCCGGGGGCAGAATAGCATTCAGCCCCGGCATTTT
-	TRBV6-6	15	TRBD2	TRBJ2-4	CASSGTSGAQNIQYF	TGTGCCAGCAGCGGGACTAGCGGTGCGCAAAACATTCAGTACTTC
-	TRBV6-5	16	TRBD2	TRBJ2-2	CASGHRLAGDTGELFF	TGTGCCAGCGGTCACAGACTAGCGGGGGACACCGGGGAGCTGTTTTTT
many	TRBV11-2	14	-	TRBJ2-2	CASSLELATGELFF	TGTGCCAGCAGCTTAGAACTAGCCACCGGGGAGCTGTTTTTT
-	TRBV7-8	17	-	TRBJ2-1	CASSSLGVEKTVNEQFF	TGTGCCAGCAGCTCGCTGGGGGTGGAGAAAACGGTCAATGAGCAGTTCTTC
-	TRBV6-1	15	-	TRBJ1-2	CVSSEYGGSGYGYTF	TGTGTCAGCAGTGAATACGGGGGTTCGGGCTATGGCTACACCTTC
few	TRBV4-2	14	-	TRBJ2-7	CASSQGVQTYEQYF	TGTGCCAGCAGCCAAGGGGTACAGACCTACGAGCAGTACTTC
-	TRBV27	15	-	TRBJ1-6	CASSSTGALNSPLHF	TGTGCCAGCAGTTCAACCGGGGCCCTCAATTCACCCCTCCACTTC
-	TRBV11-2	12	-	TRBJ2-5	CVSSLDRETLYF	TGTGTCAGCAGCTTAGATAGAGAGACCCTGTACTTC
-	TRBV6-6	15	-	TRBJ2-3	CASSLGGFGIDTQYF	TGTGCCAGCAGTTTGGGGGGATTTGGCATAGATACGCAGTATTTT
-	TRBV5-1	14	TRBD1	TRBJ1-1	CASSPTGGSTETFF	TGCGCCAGCAGCCCGACAGGGGGTAGCACTGAAACTTTCTTT
-	TRBV7-9	18	-	TRBJ2-1	CASSLTPGTGGHGNEQFF	TGTGCCAGCAGCCTCACCCCGGGGACGGGCGGGCATGGGAATGAGCAGTTCTTC
few	TRBV6-6	16	-	TRBJ2-3	CASSYLNRQGTDTQYF	TGTGCCAGCAGTTACCTAAATCGGCAGGGCACAGATACGCAGTATTTT
-	TRBV6-5	15	-	TRBJ2-7	CASSYAGQGVNEQYF	TGTGCCAGCAGTTACGCTGGGCAGGGAGTCAACGAGCAGTACTTC
-	TRBV7-3	15	-	TRBJ2-1	CASSLTSDLYNEQFF	TGTGCCAGCAGCTTAACTAGCGACCTCTACAATGAGCAGTTCTTC
-	TRBV11-2	12	-	TRBJ2-7	CASSLVGGMQYF	TGTGCCAGCAGCTTAGTAGGGGGGATGCAGTACTTC
few	TRBV7-8	19	TRBD2	TRBJ2-2	CASSLVGGLAGKNTGELFF	TGTGCCAGCAGCTTAGTAGGTGGACTAGCGGGAAAGAACACCGGGGAGCTGTTTTTT
few	TRBV6-5	14	TRBD2	TRBJ2-3	CASSRLAPTDTQYF	TGTGCCAGCAGTCGACTAGCCCCCACAGATACGCAGTATTTT
once	TRBV15	13	-	TRBJ2-1	CATSNSGSNEQFF	TGTGCCACCAGCAACTCAGGGAGCAATGAGCAGTTCTTC
many	TRBV11-2	13	TRBD1	TRBJ1-3	CASSPWDRITIYF	TGTGCCAGCAGCCCTTGGGACAGGATCACCATATATTTT
few	TRBV10-2	13	-	TRBJ1-5	CASSDRGNQPQHF	TGCGCCAGCAGTGACAGGGGCAATCAGCCCCAGCATTTT
-	TRBV12-3/TRBV12-4	16	-	TRBJ2-3	CASTPPAVISTDTQYF	TGTGCCAGCACCCCCCCAGCGGTTATTAGCACAGATACGCAGTATTTT
-	TRBV23-1	14	-	TRBJ1-1	CASSQSIGVTEAFF	TGCGCCAGCAGTCAATCGATTGGCGTCACTGAAGCTTTCTTT
-	TRBV10-3	15	TRBD1	TRBJ2-1	CAISDAGTDYNEQFF	TGCGCCATCAGTGACGCCGGGACAGACTACAATGAGCAGTTCTTC
-	TRBV4-1	13	-	TRBJ2-2	CVSTTGITGELFF	TGCGTCAGTACAACAGGGATTACCGGGGAGCTGTTTTTT
-	TRBV28	14	-	TRBJ2-1	CASSFETPYNEQFF	TGTGCCAGCAGTTTTGAGACTCCGTACAATGAGCAGTTCTTC